This T cell receptor (beta chain) was recorded in a study of blood T cells in healthy people across ages. This clonotype came up many times. J gave up 3 bases and V 7 bases, and 9 bases lay outside the gene matches. The CDR3 is made up of 14 amino acids. In germline, CDR1 is DFQATT, CDR2 SNEGSKA (reference sequence). For the second PCR, which ran for 7 to 11 cycles, a sample-barcoded 5' primer and a J-beta primer mix were used. In TCRdb, the 5' RACE reads were re-called with MiXCR into one record per CDR3 protein. Among 870,000 or so distinct CDR3 sequences listed, under 30% were seen once. The receptor's source is a woman aged 80 or over in good health. The J gene is TRBJ2-5, the V gene TRBV20-1; 9 bases agree with TRBD2. The source material was blood. This CDR3 is CSGQRGEIKETQYF. The CDR3 DNA follows: TGCAGTGGTCAGCGGGGGGAAATTAAAGAGACCCAGTACTTC.